The 20 T cell receptor beta chains presented below share a single source sample, sequenced in a study of post-analysis software for immune sequencing data. Study findings and constraints: Relative to controls, patients had about five TRBV segments at higher frequency, with TRBV5-6, TRBV5-1 and TRBV20-1 among these.

The antigens of these receptors remain unknown. Built from TCR beta cDNA, the libraries had unique molecular identifiers in them. MiXCR was run by TCRdb on the PCR reads, yielding one entry per CDR3 protein. The sample lists about 500,000 distinct CDR3 sequences, roughly 46% occurring once. Sequencing used blood. These receptors were obtained from a girl aged 10 to 17 with multiple sclerosis.

This clonotype was counted a few times. The V gene is TRBV27, the J gene TRBJ2-1; 13 bases align to TRBD2. The germline CDR1 and CDR2 sequences are MNHEY and SMNVEV (reference sequence). After removal of 6 bases from V and 8 bases from J, the junction contained 7 bases not matched to a gene. CDR3 size: 15 residues. CDR3 protein: CASRRTSGSSYEQFF. The CDR3, as DNA: TGTGCCAGCAGACGGACTAGCGGGAGTAGTTATGAGCAGTTCTTC.

Points on this clonotype: A junction end diverges from the germline sequence, so it may reflect a read error. The CDR3 DNA follows: TGTACCAGCAGTTTAAGAAGCCGAGTGAAGCAGTACTTC. Its protein product is CTSSLRSRVKQYF. This chain links TRBV27 with TRBJ2-1, with D hard to call. TRBJ2-7 matches the DNA end more closely, so the J call is doubtful. The CDR3 runs to 13 residues. Germline V lookup: CDR1 MNHEY, CDR2 SMNVEV (reference sequence).

This clonotype was seen a handful of times. This sequence joins TRBV6-5 and TRBJ2-3; D call uncertain. The CDR3 extends over 16 amino acids. Germline CDR1 and CDR2: MNHEY and SVGAGI. V was shortened by 0 bases and J by 0 bases, with 10 bases between the two germline ends. The CDR3 is CASSYSRALSTDTQYF. The CDR3 DNA reads TGTGCCAGCAGTTACTCTCGTGCACTCAGCACAGATACGCAGTATTTT.

The genes are TRBV12-3 or TRBV12-4 and TRBJ2-1; TRBD2 matches at 9 bases. V was clipped by 3 bases and J by 8 bases; unmatched bases: 14. The CDR3 is made up of 17 amino acids. CDR3 amino acids: CASSFGGLARPLDEQFF. The CDR3 DNA is TGTGCCAGCAGTTTTGGTGGACTAGCGAGACCCCTCGATGAGCAGTTCTTC.

The CDR3 loop reads CASSEGSKETQYF. Here the CDR3 DNA reads TGTGCCAGCAGTGAAGGGTCTAAAGAGACCCAGTACTTC. J is TRBJ2-5 and V is TRBV6-5; D gene unclear. The CDR3 extends over 13 amino acids. Germline lookup yields CDR1 MNHEY and CDR2 SVGAGI. V was clipped by 5 bases and J by 3 bases, with 10 bases between them.

V gene TRBV20-1 combines with J gene TRBJ2-3; 11 nucleotides line up with TRBD2. Germline-derived CDR1 and CDR2 are DFQATT and SNEGSKA (reference sequence). The CDR3 has 15 amino acids. After removal of 3 bases from V and 5 bases from J, the junction contained 7 bases not matched to a gene. In DNA form, the CDR3 reads TGCAGTGCTAGCGATAGCGGGAGGGCCGTAGATACGCAGTATTTT. Residues: CSASDSGRAVDTQYF.

The rearrangement joins TRBV3-1 to TRBJ2-1, with D tentatively TRBD2 (7 bases). The CDR3 is 17 amino acids. Germline CDR1 LGHDT, CDR2 YNNKEL (reference sequence). Trimming shortened V by 3 bases and J by 1 base, and 16 bases separated the two germline ends. The CDR3 spells CASSHSKGGESYNEQFF. As DNA, the CDR3 is TGTGCCAGCAGCCACTCCAAAGGGGGGGAATCCTACAATGAGCAGTTCTTC.

The chain combines TRBV6-5 with TRBJ2-5; a weak D match, TRBD2 (5 bases). CDR3 length: 14 residues. Trimming removed 0 bases at V and 5 bases at J, with 10 bases between. Germline V lookup: CDR1 MNHEY, CDR2 SVGAGI. The CDR3 DNA is TGTGCCAGCAGTTACTCCGGCACGGGGGAGACCCAGTACTTC. It codes for CASSYSGTGETQYF.

This clonotype occurred once. This sequence joins TRBV9 and TRBJ1-1; no reliable D call. The CDR3 contains 14 residues. V dropped 4 bases and J dropped 4 bases, with 14 bases sitting between them. The germline V gene has CDR1 SGDLS and CDR2 YYNGEE. The CDR3 sequence: CASSNPGSFTEAFF. The CDR3 DNA is TGTGCCAGCAGCAACCCGGGTTCGTTCACTGAAGCTTTCTTT.

V gene TRBV25-1 combines with J gene TRBJ2-1; no clear D gene. The CDR3 is 13 amino acids. From germline, CDR1 is MGHDK and CDR2 SYGVNS. V was shortened by 4 bases and J by 4 bases, with 8 bases between the two germline ends. CDR3 DNA sequence: TGTGCCAGCAGTGCGAGCGTTTACAATGAGCAGTTCTTC. Protein sequence: CASSASVYNEQFF.

Points on this clonotype: Germline and junction disagree at one end, which may indicate a read error. The rearrangement joins TRBV12-3 or TRBV12-4 to TRBJ2-4; the D is unclear. Gene TRBJ2-7 matches the end of the DNA better, so the J call may be wrong. There are 16 residues in the CDR3. The chain's CDR3 is CANSLEVLNSSYEQYF. In nucleotides, the CDR3 is TGTGCCAACAGTTTGGAAGTGCTAAACTCCTCGTACGAGCAGTACTTC.

This chain uses TRBV7-9 with TRBJ2-1; D perhaps matches TRBD1 (6 bases). The CDR3 spans 16 residues. The ends were cut back, 1 base at V and 2 bases at J, with 12 bases in the middle. Germline V gives CDR1 SEHNR, CDR2 FQNEAQ (reference sequence). The CDR3 spells CASSLGSQGPYNEQFF. Here the CDR3 DNA reads TGTGCCAGCAGCTTAGGGTCGCAGGGGCCCTACAATGAGCAGTTCTTC.

The chain joins TRBV5-1 to TRBJ2-7, with 10 bases matching TRBD1. Per germline, CDR1 SGHRS and CDR2 YFSETQ. The CDR3 loop spans 16 amino acids. J lost 4 bases, V lost 3 bases, and 10 bases had no gene match. The CDR3 sequence is CASSSDRQGALYEQYF. DNA for the CDR3: TGCGCCAGCAGCTCGGACCGACAGGGGGCGTTGTACGAGCAGTACTTC.

The chain joins TRBV20-1 to TRBJ2-6; D is unclear. Trimming removed 3 bases at V and 0 bases at J, with 12 bases between. Germline-derived CDR1 and CDR2 are DFQATT and SNEGSKA (reference sequence). This CDR3 region has 16 residues. The DNA for the CDR3 is TGCAGTGCTAGTAATGGGGTGGTCTCTGGGGCCAACGTCCTGACTTTC. Protein product: CSASNGVVSGANVLTF.

In this sample, this clonotype turned up a few times. The rearrangement links TRBV5-1 to TRBJ2-7; TRBD1 might be the D (9 bases). This CDR3 comprises 15 residues. CDR1 and CDR2 (germline): SGHRS, YFSETQ. V lost 4 bases to trimming and J lost 3 bases, with 17 bases between them. CDR3 sequence (DNA): TGCGCCAGCAGCCCGGGGGGGACAGGGATCTACGAGCAGTACTTC. Its translation: CASSPGGTGIYEQYF.

V usage is TRBV20-1 and J usage is TRBJ2-1, with D possibly matching TRBD2 (6 bases). The CDR3 spans 15 residues. The ends were cut back, 1 base at V and 0 bases at J, with 10 bases in the middle. In germline, CDR1 is DFQATT, CDR2 SNEGSKA (reference sequence). The CDR3 protein is CSARGGTHSYNEQFF. The CDR3 region has the DNA TGCAGTGCTAGAGGCGGGACTCACTCCTACAATGAGCAGTTCTTC.

The chain couples TRBV28 to TRBJ1-2, with a tentative D call TRBD1 (6 bases). The CDR3 runs 13 residues. V was cut by 3 bases and J by 6 bases, with 11 bases left in between. Germline loops: CDR1 MDHEN, CDR2 SYDVKM. The CDR3 DNA follows: TGTGCCAGCAGTTTGGGGGGCAGAAATGGCTACACCTTC. It codes for CASSLGGRNGYTF.

This clonotype was detected only a few times. The V gene is TRBV13, the J gene TRBJ2-5; 7 bases line up with TRBD1. The CDR3 runs 14 residues. Looked up from germline, CDR1 is PRHDT and CDR2 is FYEKMQ (reference sequence). V shed 4 bases and J 4 bases; nucleotides not matched to a gene: 6. The DNA of the CDR3 is TGTGCCAGCAGCTCTCCAGGGGGAAGAGAGACCCAGTACTTC. It specifies CASSSPGGRETQYF.

V is TRBV20-1 and J is TRBJ1-4; 8 nucleotides align to TRBD1. V lost 5 bases and J lost 8; bases outside the gene matches: 10. Per the germline V gene, CDR1 is DFQATT and CDR2 is SNEGSKA (reference sequence). The CDR3 has 14 residues. CDR3 sequence (DNA): TGCAGTGCTGGGAACGACAGGGGTGGGGAAAAACTGTTTTTT. Translation gives CSAGNDRGGEKLFF.

This sequence joins TRBV2 and TRBJ2-5; a weak D match, TRBD2 (5 bases). The V gene lost 4 bases and the J gene lost 1 base, with 10 bases spanning the gap. Germline V gene data show CDR1 as SNHLY and CDR2 as FYNNEI. This CDR3 spans 14 amino acids. The CDR3 sequence is CASSVDWVQETQYF. The CDR3, as DNA: TGTGCCAGCAGTGTGGACTGGGTCCAAGAGACCCAGTACTTC.